This T cell receptor (beta chain) is drawn from a study of shared clonotypes between healthy human individuals. In the study overall: Contributing individuals were a couple of females and three males aged 18 to 49.

Points from the study as a whole: Naive subsets generally had larger estimated richness than memory subsets.

CD45RO-negative, CCR7-positively selected cells formed the naive CD8 fraction, excluding terminally differentiated effector memory CD45RA+ cells. Donation came from healthy HIV-negative adults that had no recent acute infections or vaccinations. V gave up 0 bases and J gave up 2 bases, with 9 bases separating them. Looked up from germline, CDR1 is GTSNPN and CDR2 is SVGIG (reference sequence). This CDR3 has 14 amino acids. The assay was carried out at the deep level. Assay: immunoSEQ multiplex PCR; the TCRdb copy retains only in-frame clones and omits some. This table holds 2 million or so clones, around 96% found once. About this clone itself: The antigen remains unidentified. This sample includes further DNA sequences coding for the same CDR3.

This rearrangement joins TRBV30 to TRBJ2-3; D possibly corresponds to TRBD2 (6 bases). Sequenced: naive CD8+ T cells sorted from blood. This clonotype was obtained from a young man in good health. In DNA, the CDR3 is TGTGCCTGGAGTGTTACTAGCTCCACAGATACGCAGTATTTT. Encoded protein: CAWSVTSSTDTQYF.